The 13 T cell receptor beta chains listed next were all sequenced from one sample in a study of blood T cell repertoires in COVID-19 (dated by TCRdb to about 2020). The library was generated by the immunoSEQ multiplex PCR assay. In TCRdb, the immuneACCESS table is reduced to in-frame sequences with V and J assigned. These tables do not hold every clone; where another copy was compared, an unresolved V gene accounts for under half, and the others remain unexplained. The sample contains some 180,000 clones, roughly 81% of them found a single time. The biggest ten clones account for less than 3.5% of the sample. Sequenced: peripheral blood. Receptors originate from a woman of 80 years or more with COVID-19, enrolled during active disease.

The gene calls are TRBV7-3 and TRBJ2-3; D is undetermined. Germline-derived CDR1 and CDR2 are SGHTA and FQGTGA. The CDR3 extends over 16 amino acids. Trimming pared 0 bases from V and 0 bases from J, leaving 10 bases between. CDR3 loop: CASSLTRPSSTDTQYF. The CDR3 coding sequence is TGTGCCAGCAGCTTAACGAGGCCTTCTAGCACAGATACGCAGTATTTT.

This sequence joins TRBV18 and TRBJ2-4, with TRBD1 matching 8 bases. Trimming took 2 bases from V and 1 from J; bases not matched to a gene: 4. The CDR3 is 16 residues long. Germline lookup yields CDR1 KGHSH and CDR2 LQKENI. In DNA, the CDR3 is TGTGCCAGCTCACCAGGGACAGGAGGCGCCAAAAACATTCAGTACTTC. Translation gives CASSPGTGGAKNIQYF.

The CDR3 sequence is CASSQDQDRALYEQYF. In DNA, the CDR3 is TGCGCCAGCAGCCAAGACCAAGACAGGGCCCTTTACGAGCAGTACTTC. V gene TRBV4-1 combines with J gene TRBJ2-7; 7 bases align to TRBD1. Trimming took 0 bases from V and 4 from J; bases not matched to a gene: 9. Germline V gene sequence: CDR1 MGHRA, CDR2 YSYEKL. The CDR3 runs to 16 residues.

This clone has more than one count but fewer than ten. The rearrangement links TRBV4-2 to TRBJ1-5; TRBD1 agrees at 12 bases. Germline CDR1 reads LGHNA; CDR2 reads YNFKEQ. J gave up 7 bases and V 0 bases, and 10 bases lay outside the gene matches. The CDR3 runs 18 residues. The CDR3 region has the DNA TGTGCCAGCAGCCAAGAGGGACAGGGGGCTCTAGTCCAACAGCCCCAGCATTTT. It codes for CASSQEGQGALVQQPQHF.

This clone showed up just once. The chain is built from TRBV21-1 and TRBJ1-6; TRBD1 reflects the table's D call only, with no check against the DNA. TRBV21-1 is a known pseudogene. This CDR3 has 15 residues. CDR3 coding DNA: TGTGCCGGCAGCAAGGCCCCAGGGTGTAATTCACCCCTCCACTTT. Amino acids: CAGSKAPGCNSPLHF.

This sequence joins TRBV9 and TRBJ2-3; 10 nucleotides match TRBD2. J gave up 4 bases and V 0 bases, and 17 bases lay outside the gene matches. CDR1 and CDR2 (germline): SGDLS, YYNGEE. This CDR3 contains 20 residues. The CDR3 spells CASSVAPQRGGLGRADTQYF. CDR3 bases: TGTGCCAGCAGCGTAGCTCCCCAGCGGGGGGGACTGGGAAGGGCAGATACGCAGTATTTT.

The V gene is TRBV7-3, the J gene TRBJ1-1; D possibly corresponds to TRBD1 (6 bases). This CDR3 region has 13 residues. V gave up 5 bases and J gave up 4 bases, with 11 bases separating them. The germline V gene has CDR1 SGHTA and CDR2 FQGTGA. The CDR3 nucleotides read TGTGCCAGCAGCGTCAACAGGGTCACTGAAGCTTTCTTT. Protein: CASSVNRVTEAFF. Full variable domain (remainder filled in from reference TRBV7-3 and TRBJ1-1): GAGVSQTPSNKVTEKGKYVELRCDPISGHTALYWYRQSLGQGPEFLIYFQGTGAADDSGLPNDRFFAVRPEGSVSTLKIQRTERGDSAVYLCASSVNRVTEAFFGQGTRLTVV.

The rearrangement links TRBV6-5 to TRBJ2-7; no reliable D call. The V gene lost 7 bases and the J gene lost 0 bases, with 4 bases spanning the gap. The CDR3 has 11 residues. Germline V gene lookup returns CDR1 MNHEY and CDR2 SVGAGI. The CDR3 is CASTSSYEQYF. In DNA form, the CDR3 reads TGTGCCAGCACTAGCTCCTACGAGCAGTACTTC.

This rearrangement joins TRBV7-9 to TRBJ1-3; D is unresolved. There are 15 residues in the CDR3. The V gene's germline CDR1 is SEHNR and CDR2 FQNEAQ (reference sequence). V lost 0 bases and J lost 0, with 6 bases in between. The CDR3 bases are TGTGCCAGCAGCTTAGCGTCCGTCTCTGGAAACACCATATATTTT. It specifies CASSLASVSGNTIYF.

The rearrangement links TRBV18 to TRBJ2-1; tentative D call: TRBD1 (6 bases). This CDR3 is 12 amino acids long. Trimming removed 2 bases from V and 10 bases from J, with 9 bases in between. The germline CDR1 and CDR2 sequences are KGHSH and LQKENI. In nucleotides, the CDR3 is TGTGCCAGCTCACCAGCAGGACAGGAGCAGTTCTTC. Protein: CASSPAGQEQFF.

The rearrangement uses TRBV5-5 and TRBJ2-5; the D is unclear. Germline lookup yields CDR1 SGHKS and CDR2 YYEKEE (reference sequence). This CDR3 is built from 12 residues. The V end lost 0 bases, the J end lost 5 bases, and 5 bases lay between the germline ends. The CDR3 region is CASSLVYETQYF. CDR3 nucleotide sequence: TGTGCCAGCAGCTTGGTCTACGAGACCCAGTACTTC.

This chain connects TRBV5-1 to TRBJ1-1; a possible D gene is TRBD1 (5 bases). CDR1 and CDR2 (germline): SGHRS, YFSETQ. The CDR3 is 17 residues long. V was cut by 4 bases and J by 1 base, with 20 bases left in between. CDR3: CASSGTGFLISNTEAFF. CDR3 in DNA: TGCGCCAGCAGCGGAACAGGTTTCCTCATCTCGAACACTGAAGCTTTCTTT.

V and J are TRBV7-3 and TRBJ2-3; tentative D call: TRBD1 (6 bases). This CDR3 has 16 amino acids. The V gene lost 2 bases and the J gene lost 2 bases, with 14 bases spanning the gap. Germline V gene sequence: CDR1 SGHTA, CDR2 FQGTGA. CDR3 loop: CASSLFTGMNTDTQYF. CDR3 nucleotide sequence: TGTGCCAGCAGCTTATTCACAGGGATGAACACAGATACGCAGTATTTT.